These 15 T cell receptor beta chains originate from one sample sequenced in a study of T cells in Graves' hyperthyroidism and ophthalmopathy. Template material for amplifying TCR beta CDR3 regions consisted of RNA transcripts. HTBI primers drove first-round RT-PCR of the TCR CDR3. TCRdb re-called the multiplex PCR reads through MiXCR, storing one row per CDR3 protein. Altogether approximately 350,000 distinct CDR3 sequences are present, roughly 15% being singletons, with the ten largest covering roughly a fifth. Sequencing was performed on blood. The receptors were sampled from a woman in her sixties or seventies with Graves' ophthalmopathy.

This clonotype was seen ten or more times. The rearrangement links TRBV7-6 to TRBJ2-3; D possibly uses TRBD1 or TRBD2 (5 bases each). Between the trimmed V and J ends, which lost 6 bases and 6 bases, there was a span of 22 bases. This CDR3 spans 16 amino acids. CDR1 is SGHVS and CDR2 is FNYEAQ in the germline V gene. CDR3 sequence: CASRRYPGPTADTQYF. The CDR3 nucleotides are TGTGCCAGCAGAAGATACCCGGGACCTACCGCGGATACGCAGTATTTT.

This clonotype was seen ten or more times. The CDR3 DNA is TGTGCCAGCAGGCCCGCAGGGTTATACAATGAGCAGTTCTTC. Translation: CASRPAGLYNEQFF. The chain is built from TRBV12-3 or TRBV12-4 and TRBJ2-1; D might be TRBD1 (5 bases). Trimming stripped 6 bases from V and 4 bases from J, with 13 bases between. The CDR3 loop spans 14 amino acids.

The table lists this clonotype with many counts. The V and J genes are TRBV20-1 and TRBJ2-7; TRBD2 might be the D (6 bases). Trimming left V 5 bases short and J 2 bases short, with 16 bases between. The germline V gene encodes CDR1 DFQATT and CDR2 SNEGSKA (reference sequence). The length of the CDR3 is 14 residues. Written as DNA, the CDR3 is TGCAGTGCTCCTGGGACGGGACTGGCCTACGAGCAGTACTTC. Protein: CSAPGTGLAYEQYF.

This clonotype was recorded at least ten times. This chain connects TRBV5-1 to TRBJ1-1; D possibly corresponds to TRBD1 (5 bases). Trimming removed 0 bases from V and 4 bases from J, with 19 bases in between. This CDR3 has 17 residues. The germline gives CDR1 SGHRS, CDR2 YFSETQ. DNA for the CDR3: TGCGCCAGCAGCTTGGTCTCGCCTGACAGTTTTCCCACTGAAGCTTTCTTT. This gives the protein CASSLVSPDSFPTEAFF. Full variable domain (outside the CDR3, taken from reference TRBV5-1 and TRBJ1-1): KAGVTQTPRYLIKTRGQQVTLSCSPISGHRSVSWYQQTPGQGLQFLFEYFSETQRNKGNFPGRFSGRQFSNSRSEMNVSTLELGDSALYLCASSLVSPDSFPTEAFFGQGTRLTVV.

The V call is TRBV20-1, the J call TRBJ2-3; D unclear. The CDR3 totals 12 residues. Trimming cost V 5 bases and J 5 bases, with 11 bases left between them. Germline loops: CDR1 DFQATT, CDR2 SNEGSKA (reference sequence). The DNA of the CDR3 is TGCAGTGCTCCAACCCCCCGAGATACGCAGTATTTT. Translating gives CSAPTPRDTQYF.

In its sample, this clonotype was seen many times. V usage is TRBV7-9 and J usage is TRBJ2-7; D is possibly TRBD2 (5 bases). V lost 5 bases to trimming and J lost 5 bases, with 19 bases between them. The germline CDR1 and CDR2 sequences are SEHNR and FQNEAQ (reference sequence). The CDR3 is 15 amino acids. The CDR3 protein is CASSGRGLRSHEQYF. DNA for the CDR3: TGTGCCAGCAGCGGCCGCGGGTTGCGATCCCACGAGCAGTACTTC. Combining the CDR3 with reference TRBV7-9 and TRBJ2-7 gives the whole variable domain DTGVSQNPRHKITKRGQNVTFRCDPISEHNRLYWYRQTLGQGPEFLTYFQNEAQLEKSRLLSDRFSAERPKGSFSTLEIQRTEQGDSAMYLCASSGRGLRSHEQYFGPGTRLTVT.

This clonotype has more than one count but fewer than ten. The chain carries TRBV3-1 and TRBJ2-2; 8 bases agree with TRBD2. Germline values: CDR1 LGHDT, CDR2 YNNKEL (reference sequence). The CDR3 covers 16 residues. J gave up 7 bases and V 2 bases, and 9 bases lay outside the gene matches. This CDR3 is CASSQRAGLEVGELFF. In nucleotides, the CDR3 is TGTGCCAGCAGCCAAAGGGCGGGACTAGAGGTCGGGGAGCTGTTTTTT.

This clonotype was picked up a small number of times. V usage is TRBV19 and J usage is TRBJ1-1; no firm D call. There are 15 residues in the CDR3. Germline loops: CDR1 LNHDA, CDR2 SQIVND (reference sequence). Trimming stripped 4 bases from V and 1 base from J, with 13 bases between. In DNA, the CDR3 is TGTGCCAGTAGTAAAAGCTCGGTCACGAACACTGAAGCTTTCTTT. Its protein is CASSKSSVTNTEAFF. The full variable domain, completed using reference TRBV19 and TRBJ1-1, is DGGITQSPKYLFRKEGQNVTLSCEQNLNHDAMYWYRQDPGQGLRLIYYSQIVNDFQKGDIAEGYSVSREKKESFPLTVTSAQKNPTAFYLCASSKSSVTNTEAFFGQGTRLTVV.

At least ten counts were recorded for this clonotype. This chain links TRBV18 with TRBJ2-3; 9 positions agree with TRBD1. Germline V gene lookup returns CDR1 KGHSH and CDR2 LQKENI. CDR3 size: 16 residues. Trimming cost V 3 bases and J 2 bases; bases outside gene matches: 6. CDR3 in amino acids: CASSPMDRGNTDTQYF. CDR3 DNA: TGTGCCAGCTCACCTATGGACAGGGGCAACACAGATACGCAGTATTTT.

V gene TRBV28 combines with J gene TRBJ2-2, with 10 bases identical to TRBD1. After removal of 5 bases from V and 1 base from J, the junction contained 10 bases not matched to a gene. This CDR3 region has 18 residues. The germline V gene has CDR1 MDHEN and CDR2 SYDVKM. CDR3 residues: CASSAPAGQGLNTGELFF. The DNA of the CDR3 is TGTGCCAGCAGTGCCCCTGCGGGACAGGGGCTGAACACCGGGGAGCTGTTTTTT.

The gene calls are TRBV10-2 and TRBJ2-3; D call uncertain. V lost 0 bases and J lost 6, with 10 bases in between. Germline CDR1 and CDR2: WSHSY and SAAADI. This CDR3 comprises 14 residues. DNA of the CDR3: TGCGCCAGCAGTGAGTCGAAACGTACCGATACGCAGTATTTT. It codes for CASSESKRTDTQYF.

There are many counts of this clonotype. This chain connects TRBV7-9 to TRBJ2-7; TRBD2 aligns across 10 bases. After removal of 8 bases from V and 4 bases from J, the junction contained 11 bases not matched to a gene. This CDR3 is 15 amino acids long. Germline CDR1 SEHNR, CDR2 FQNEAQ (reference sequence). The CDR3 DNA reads TGTGCCAGCGCCGAGGGAGCGGGAGGGAGATACGAGCAGTACTTC. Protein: CASAEGAGGRYEQYF.

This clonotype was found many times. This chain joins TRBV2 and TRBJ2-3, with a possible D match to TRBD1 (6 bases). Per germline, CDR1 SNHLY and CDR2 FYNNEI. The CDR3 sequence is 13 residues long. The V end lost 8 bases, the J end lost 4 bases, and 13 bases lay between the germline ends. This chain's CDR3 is CASGRDTSDTQYF. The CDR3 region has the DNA TGTGCCAGCGGTAGGGACACGTCAGATACGCAGTATTTT.

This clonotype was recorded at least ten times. The CDR3 protein is CAWGEGLVNTEAFF. The CDR3 region has the DNA TGTGCCTGGGGGGAGGGTTTGGTGAACACTGAAGCTTTCTTT. The chain recombines TRBV30 with TRBJ1-1; the D is unclear. CDR3 length: 14 residues. Germline CDR1 reads GTSNPN; CDR2 reads SVGIG (reference sequence). Trimming cost V 5 bases and J 0 bases, with 13 bases left between them.

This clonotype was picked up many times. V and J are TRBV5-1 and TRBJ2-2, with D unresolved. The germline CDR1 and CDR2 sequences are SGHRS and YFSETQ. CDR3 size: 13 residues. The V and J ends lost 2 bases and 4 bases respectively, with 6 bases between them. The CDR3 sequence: CASSFQVTGELFF. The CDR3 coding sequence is TGCGCCAGCAGCTTTCAGGTCACCGGGGAGCTGTTTTTT.